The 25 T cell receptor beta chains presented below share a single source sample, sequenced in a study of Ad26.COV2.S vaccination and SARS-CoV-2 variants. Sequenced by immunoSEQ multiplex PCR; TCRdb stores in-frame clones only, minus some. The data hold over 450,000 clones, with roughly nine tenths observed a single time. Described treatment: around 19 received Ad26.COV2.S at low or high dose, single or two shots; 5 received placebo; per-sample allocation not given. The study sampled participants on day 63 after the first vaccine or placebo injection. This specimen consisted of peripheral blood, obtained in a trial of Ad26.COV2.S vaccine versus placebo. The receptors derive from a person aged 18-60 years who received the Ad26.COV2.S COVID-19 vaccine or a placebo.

The CDR3 sequence: CASTNLGQGRTDYGYTF. The CDR3 region has the DNA TGTGCCAGTACTAACTTAGGACAGGGAAGAACGGACTATGGCTACACCTTC. The chain combines TRBV19 with TRBJ1-2; 8 bases fit TRBD1. The CDR3 sequence is 17 residues long. CDR1 and CDR2 from the germline V gene are LNHDA and SQIVND (reference sequence). The J segment lost 3 bases and the V segment lost 7 bases, leaving 16 bases of the junction unmatched.

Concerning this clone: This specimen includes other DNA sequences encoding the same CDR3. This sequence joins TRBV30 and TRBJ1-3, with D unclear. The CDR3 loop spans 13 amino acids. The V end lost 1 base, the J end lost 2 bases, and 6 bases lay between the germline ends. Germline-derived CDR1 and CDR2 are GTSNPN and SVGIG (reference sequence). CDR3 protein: CAWSETAGNTIYF. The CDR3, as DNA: TGTGCCTGGAGTGAGACTGCTGGAAACACCATATATTTT.

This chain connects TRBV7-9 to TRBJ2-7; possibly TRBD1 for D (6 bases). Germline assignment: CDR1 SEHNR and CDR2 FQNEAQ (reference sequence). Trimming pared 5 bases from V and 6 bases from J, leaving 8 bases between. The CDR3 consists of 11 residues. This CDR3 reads CASSKQGEQYF. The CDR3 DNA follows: TGTGCCAGCAGCAAACAGGGCGAGCAGTACTTC.

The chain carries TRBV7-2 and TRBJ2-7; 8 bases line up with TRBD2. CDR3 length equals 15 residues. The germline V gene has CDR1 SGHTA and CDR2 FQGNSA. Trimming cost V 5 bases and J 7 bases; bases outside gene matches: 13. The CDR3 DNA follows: TGTGCCAGCAGCCCTGCACCGGGAGGGCCGCGGGAGCAGTACTTC. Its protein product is CASSPAPGGPREQYF. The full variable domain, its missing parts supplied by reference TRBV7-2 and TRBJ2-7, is GAGVSQSPSNKVTEKGKDVELRCDPISGHTALYWYRQSLGQGLEFLIYFQGNSAPDKSGLPSDRFSAERTGGSVSTLTIQRTQQEDSAVYLCASSPAPGGPREQYFGPGTRLTVT.

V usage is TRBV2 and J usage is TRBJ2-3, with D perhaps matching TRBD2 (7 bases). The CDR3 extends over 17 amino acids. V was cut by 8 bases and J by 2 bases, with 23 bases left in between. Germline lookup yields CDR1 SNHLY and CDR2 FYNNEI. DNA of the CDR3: TGTGCCAGCTGGGGGGGGCGCGAAGGAGTTTCCACAGATACGCAGTATTTT. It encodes CASWGGREGVSTDTQYF.

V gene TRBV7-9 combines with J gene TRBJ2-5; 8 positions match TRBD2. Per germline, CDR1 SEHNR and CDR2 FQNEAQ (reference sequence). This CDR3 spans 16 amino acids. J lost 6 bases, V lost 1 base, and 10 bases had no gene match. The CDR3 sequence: CASSLVTSGVGKTQYF. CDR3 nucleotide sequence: TGTGCCAGCAGCTTAGTAACTAGCGGAGTGGGAAAGACCCAGTACTTC.

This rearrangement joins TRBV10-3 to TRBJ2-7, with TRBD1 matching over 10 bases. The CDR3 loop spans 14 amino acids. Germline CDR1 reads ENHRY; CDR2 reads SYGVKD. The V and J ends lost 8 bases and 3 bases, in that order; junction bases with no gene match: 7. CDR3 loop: CAIATGTGDYEQYF. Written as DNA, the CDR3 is TGTGCCATCGCAACCGGGACAGGGGACTACGAGCAGTACTTC.

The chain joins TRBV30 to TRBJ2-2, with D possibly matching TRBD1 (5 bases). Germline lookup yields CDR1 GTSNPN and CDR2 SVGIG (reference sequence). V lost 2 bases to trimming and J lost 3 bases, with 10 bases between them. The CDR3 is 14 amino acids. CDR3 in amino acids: CAWSPRQYTGELFF. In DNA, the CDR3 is TGTGCCTGGAGTCCACGACAGTACACCGGGGAGCTGTTTTTT.

CDR3 bases: TGTGCCAGCAGTTACTGGGACAGTTACGAGCAGTACTTC. Residues: CASSYWDSYEQYF. The chain recombines TRBV6-2 or TRBV6-3 with TRBJ2-7; 7 nucleotides align to TRBD1. The V segment lost 1 base and the J segment 4 bases; nucleotides outside the gene matches: 1. Looked up from germline, CDR1 is MNHEY and CDR2 is SVGEGT. This CDR3 has 13 amino acids.

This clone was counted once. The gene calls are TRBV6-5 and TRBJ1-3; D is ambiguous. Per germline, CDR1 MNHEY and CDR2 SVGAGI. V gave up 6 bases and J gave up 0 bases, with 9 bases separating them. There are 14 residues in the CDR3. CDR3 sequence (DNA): TGTGCCAGCAGAGTTCCTCTCTCTGGAAACACCATATATTTT. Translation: CASRVPLSGNTIYF.

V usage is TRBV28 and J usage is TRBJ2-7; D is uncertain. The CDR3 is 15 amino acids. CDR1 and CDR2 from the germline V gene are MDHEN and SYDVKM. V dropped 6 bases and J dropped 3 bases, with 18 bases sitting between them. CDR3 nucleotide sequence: TGTGCCAGCAGCCGCGCTACCGGGTTTAGCTACGAGCAGTACTTC. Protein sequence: CASSRATGFSYEQYF.

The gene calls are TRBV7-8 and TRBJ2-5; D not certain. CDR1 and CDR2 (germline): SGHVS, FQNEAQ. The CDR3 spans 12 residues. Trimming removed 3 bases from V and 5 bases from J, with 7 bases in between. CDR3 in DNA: TGTGCCAGCAGCTTGGGCCCGGAGACCCAGTACTTC. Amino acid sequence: CASSLGPETQYF.

CDR3 protein: CASSLLTNTEAFF. DNA of the CDR3: TGTGCCAGCAGTTTACTGACGAACACTGAAGCTTTCTTT. The rearrangement uses TRBV12-3 or TRBV12-4 and TRBJ1-1; D is unclear. With 2 bases removed from V and 1 base from J, the gap between germline ends came to 5 bases. The CDR3 runs to 13 residues.

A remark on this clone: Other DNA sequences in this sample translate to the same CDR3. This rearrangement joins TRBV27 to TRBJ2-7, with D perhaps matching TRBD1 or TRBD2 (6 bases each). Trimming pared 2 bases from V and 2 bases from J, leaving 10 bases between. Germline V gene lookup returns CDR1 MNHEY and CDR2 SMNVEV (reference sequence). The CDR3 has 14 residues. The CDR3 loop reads CASSLGGGAYEQYF. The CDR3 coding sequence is TGTGCCAGCAGTTTAGGGGGCGGGGCCTACGAGCAGTACTTC.

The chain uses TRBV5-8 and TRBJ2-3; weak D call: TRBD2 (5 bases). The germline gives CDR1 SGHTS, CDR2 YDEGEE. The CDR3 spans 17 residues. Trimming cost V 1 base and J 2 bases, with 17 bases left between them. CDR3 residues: CASSLWLGASDTDTQYF. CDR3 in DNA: TGTGCCAGCAGCTTGTGGTTGGGAGCGAGTGACACAGATACGCAGTATTTT.

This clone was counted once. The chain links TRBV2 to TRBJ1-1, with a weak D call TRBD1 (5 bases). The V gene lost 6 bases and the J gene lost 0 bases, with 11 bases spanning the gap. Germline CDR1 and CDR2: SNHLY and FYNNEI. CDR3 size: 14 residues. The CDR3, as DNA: TGTGCCAGCAGCACAGGTGGGTTGAACACTGAAGCTTTCTTT. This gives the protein CASSTGGLNTEAFF.

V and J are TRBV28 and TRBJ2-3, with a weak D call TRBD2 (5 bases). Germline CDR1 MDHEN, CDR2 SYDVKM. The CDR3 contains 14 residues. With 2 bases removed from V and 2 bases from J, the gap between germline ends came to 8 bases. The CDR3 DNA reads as TGTGCCAGCAGTTTACAGCGGCACACAGATACGCAGTATTTT. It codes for CASSLQRHTDTQYF.

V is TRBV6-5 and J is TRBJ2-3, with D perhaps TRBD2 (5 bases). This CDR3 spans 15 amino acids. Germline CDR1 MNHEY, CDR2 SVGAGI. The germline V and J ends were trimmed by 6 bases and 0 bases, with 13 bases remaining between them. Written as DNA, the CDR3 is TGTGCCAGCAGCTACGCACTAGAGAGCACAGATACGCAGTATTTT. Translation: CASSYALESTDTQYF.

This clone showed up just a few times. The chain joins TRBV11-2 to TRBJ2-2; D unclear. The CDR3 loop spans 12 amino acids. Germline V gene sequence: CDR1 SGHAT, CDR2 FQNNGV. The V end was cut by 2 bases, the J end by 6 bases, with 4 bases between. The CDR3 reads CASSLPPGELFF. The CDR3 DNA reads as TGTGCCAGCAGCTTACCCCCCGGGGAGCTGTTTTTT.

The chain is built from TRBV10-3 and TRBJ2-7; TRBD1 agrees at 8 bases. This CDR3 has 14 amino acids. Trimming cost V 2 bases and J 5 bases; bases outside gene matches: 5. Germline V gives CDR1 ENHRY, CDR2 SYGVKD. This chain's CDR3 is CAISEGQGPDEQYF. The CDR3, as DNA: TGTGCCATCAGTGAGGGACAGGGTCCCGACGAGCAGTACTTC.

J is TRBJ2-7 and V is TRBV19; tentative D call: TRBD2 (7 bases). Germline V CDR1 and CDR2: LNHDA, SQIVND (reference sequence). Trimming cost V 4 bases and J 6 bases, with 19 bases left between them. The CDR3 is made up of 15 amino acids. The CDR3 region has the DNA TGTGCCAGTAGTACCGGCGGGGGCTCCATCGGCGAGCAGTACTTC. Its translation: CASSTGGGSIGEQYF.

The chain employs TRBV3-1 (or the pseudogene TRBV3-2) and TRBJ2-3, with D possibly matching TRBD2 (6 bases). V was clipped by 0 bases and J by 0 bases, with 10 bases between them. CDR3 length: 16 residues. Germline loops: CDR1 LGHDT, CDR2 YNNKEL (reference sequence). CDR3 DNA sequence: TGTGCCAGCAGCCAAGAGGGAGGCAGGAGCACAGATACGCAGTATTTT. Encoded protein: CASSQEGGRSTDTQYF.

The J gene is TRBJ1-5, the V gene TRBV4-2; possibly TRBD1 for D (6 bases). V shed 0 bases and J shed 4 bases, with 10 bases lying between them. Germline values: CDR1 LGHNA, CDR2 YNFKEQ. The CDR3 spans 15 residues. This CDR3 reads CASSQDPGANQPQHF. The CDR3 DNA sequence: TGTGCCAGCAGCCAAGACCCAGGGGCGAATCAGCCCCAGCATTTT.

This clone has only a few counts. The CDR3 region has the DNA TGTGCCAGCAGCTTTCAGGGAGGATCCTACGAGCAGTACTTC. Translation gives CASSFQGGSYEQYF. V gene TRBV5-8 combines with J gene TRBJ2-7; D may be TRBD2 (6 bases). The V gene's germline CDR1 is SGHTS and CDR2 YDEGEE. The length of the CDR3 is 14 residues. Trimming stripped 2 bases from V and 1 base from J, with 10 bases between.

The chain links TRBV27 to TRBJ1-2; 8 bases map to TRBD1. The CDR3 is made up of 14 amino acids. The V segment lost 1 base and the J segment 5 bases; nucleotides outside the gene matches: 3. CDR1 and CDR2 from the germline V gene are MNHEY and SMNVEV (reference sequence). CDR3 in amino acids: CASSLLQGAYGYTF. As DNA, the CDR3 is TGTGCCAGCAGTTTATTGCAGGGGGCTTATGGCTACACCTTC.